Here is one TCR beta chain with its context. Its cognate antigen is unknown. Assay used: immunoSEQ multiplex PCR; TCRdb lists only in-frame clones, some missing. Among about 120,000 clones listed, approximately 94% were seen once. This specimen belongs to a study of graft-versus-host responses after intestinal transplantation. Study-level information: Induction using anti-thymocyte globulin, followed by tacrolimus and steroids for approximately 3 years, was given to all recipients.

This CDR3 has 14 amino acids. Trimming removed 0 bases at V and 3 bases at J, with 8 bases between. Germline V gives CDR1 SGHAT, CDR2 FQNNGV. The sequencing here drew on unstimulated CD4+ T cells sorted from spleen or lymph node cells, taken before transplant. The chain has TRBV11-2 and TRBJ2-5; no clear D gene. This TCR came from a human donor who was the organ donor for an intestinal transplant. CDR3 loop: CASSLEAREETQYF. The CDR3 region has the DNA TGTGCCAGCAGCTTAGAGGCACGGGAAGAGACCCAGTACTTC.